This TCR beta chain was sequenced in a study of blood T cell repertoires in COVID-19. Study information: Acute and convalescent COVID-19 samples came from the United States, Italy and Spain. In each case, the material was cDNA or gDNA derived from T cells, B-cell-depleted T cells, or PBMCs.

Method: immunoSEQ multiplex PCR; TCRdb's copy keeps in-frame clones and lacks some. The sample contains 140,000 to 150,000 clones, 80% to 90% of which appear only once. The germline gives CDR1 SGHAT, CDR2 FQNNGV. Deletions cut 8 bases from V and 1 base from J, with 14 bases between. The CDR3 sequence is 15 residues long. Sample: peripheral blood. This clonotype was obtained from a woman between 55 and 75 years old with active COVID-19. V and J are TRBV11-2 and TRBJ2-2, with D possibly TRBD2 on 6 matching bases. CDR3 coding DNA: TGTGCCAGCCTGGGGGGTAATTTGAACACCGGGGAGCTGTTTTTT. Residues: CASLGGNLNTGELFF.